Listed here is a single TCR beta chain. The data are from a study of blood T cell repertoires in COVID-19. Study as a whole: Material from acute and convalescent COVID-19 was sourced from the United States, Italy and Spain.

Sequencing used immunoSEQ multiplex PCR; TCRdb keeps in-frame clones, though not all of them. Among about 190,000 clones listed, roughly 88% were seen once. V was pared by 8 bases and J by 8 bases, with 18 bases between. The CDR3 extends over 13 amino acids. The V gene's germline CDR1 is SNHLY and CDR2 FYNNEI. This clonotype was sampled from a man older than 75 with COVID-19, enrolled during active disease. The chain recombines TRBV2 with TRBJ1-1; perhaps TRBD1 as D (6 bases). The sequenced sample was peripheral blood. The CDR3 loop is CASERIQGAEAFF. The CDR3 DNA reads TGTGCCAGCGAGAGGATACAGGGTGCGGAAGCTTTCTTT.